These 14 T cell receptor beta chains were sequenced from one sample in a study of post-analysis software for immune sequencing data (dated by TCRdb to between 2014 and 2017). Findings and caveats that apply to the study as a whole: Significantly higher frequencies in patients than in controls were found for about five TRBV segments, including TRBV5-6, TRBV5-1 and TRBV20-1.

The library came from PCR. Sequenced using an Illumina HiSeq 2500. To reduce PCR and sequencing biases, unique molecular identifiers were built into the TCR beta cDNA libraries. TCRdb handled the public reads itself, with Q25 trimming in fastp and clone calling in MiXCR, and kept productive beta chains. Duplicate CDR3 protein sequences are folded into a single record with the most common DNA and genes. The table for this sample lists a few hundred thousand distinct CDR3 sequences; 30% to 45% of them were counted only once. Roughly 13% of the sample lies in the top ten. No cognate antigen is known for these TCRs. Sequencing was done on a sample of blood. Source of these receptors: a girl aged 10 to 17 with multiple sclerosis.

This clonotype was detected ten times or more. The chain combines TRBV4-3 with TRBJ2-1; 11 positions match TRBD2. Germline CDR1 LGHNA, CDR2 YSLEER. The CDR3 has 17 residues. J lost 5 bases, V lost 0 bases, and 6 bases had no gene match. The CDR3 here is CASSQDGTSGGNNEQFF. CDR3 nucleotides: TGCGCCAGCAGCCAAGATGGAACTAGCGGGGGTAACAATGAGCAGTTCTTC.

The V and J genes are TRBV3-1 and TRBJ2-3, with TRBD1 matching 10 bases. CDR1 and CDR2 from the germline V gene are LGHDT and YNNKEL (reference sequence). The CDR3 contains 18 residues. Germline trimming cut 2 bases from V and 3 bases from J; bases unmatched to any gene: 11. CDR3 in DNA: TGTGCCAGCAGCCAACAACTTCCGGGACAGGGGCATACAGATACGCAGTATTTT. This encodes CASSQQLPGQGHTDTQYF.

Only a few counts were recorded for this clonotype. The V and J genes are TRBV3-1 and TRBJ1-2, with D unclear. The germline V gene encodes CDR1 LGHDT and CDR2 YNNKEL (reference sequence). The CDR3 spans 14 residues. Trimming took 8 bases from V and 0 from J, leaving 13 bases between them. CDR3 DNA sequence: TGTGCCAGCGGAATACCCGGCACTAACTATGGCTACACCTTC. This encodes CASGIPGTNYGYTF.

DNA for the CDR3: TGTGCCAGCAGTGACGGGTACGCCTACGAGCAGTACTTC. Its translation: CASSDGYAYEQYF. This chain uses TRBV2 with TRBJ2-7; D uncertain. Trimming shortened V by 3 bases and J by 2 bases, and 8 bases separated the two germline ends. There are 13 residues in the CDR3. Germline V gene sequence: CDR1 SNHLY, CDR2 FYNNEI.

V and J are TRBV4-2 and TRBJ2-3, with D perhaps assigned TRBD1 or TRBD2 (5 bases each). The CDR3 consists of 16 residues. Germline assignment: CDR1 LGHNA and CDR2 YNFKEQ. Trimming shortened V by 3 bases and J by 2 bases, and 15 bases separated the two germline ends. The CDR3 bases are TGTGCCAGCAGCCAGTCCGGGGACGGATTCACAGATACGCAGTATTTT. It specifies CASSQSGDGFTDTQYF.

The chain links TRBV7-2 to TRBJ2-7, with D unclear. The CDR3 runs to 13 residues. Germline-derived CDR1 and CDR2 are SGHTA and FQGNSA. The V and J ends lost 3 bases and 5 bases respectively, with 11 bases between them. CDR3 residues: CASSFPYENEQYF. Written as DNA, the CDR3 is TGTGCCAGCAGCTTTCCCTACGAGAACGAGCAGTACTTC.

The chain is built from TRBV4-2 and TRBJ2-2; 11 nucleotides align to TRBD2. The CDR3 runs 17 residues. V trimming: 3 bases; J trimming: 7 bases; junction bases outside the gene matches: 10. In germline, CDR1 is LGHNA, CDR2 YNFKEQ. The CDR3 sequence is CASSQGSSGGTIGELFF. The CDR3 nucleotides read TGTGCCAGCAGCCAGGGCTCTAGCGGGGGGACAATCGGGGAGCTGTTTTTT.

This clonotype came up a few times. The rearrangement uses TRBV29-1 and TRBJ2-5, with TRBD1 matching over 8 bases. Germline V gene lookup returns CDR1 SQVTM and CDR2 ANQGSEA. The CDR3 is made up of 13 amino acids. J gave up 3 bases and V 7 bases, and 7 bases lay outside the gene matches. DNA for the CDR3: TGCAGCGCCGCTGGGACAGGCAAAGAGACCCAGTACTTC. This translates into CSAAGTGKETQYF.

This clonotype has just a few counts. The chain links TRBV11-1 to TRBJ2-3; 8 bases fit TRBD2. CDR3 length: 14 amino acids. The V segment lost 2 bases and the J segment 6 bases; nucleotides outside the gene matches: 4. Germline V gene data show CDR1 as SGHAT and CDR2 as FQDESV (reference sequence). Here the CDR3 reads CASSLRTSSDTQYF. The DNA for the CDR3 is TGTGCCAGCAGCTTAAGGACTAGCTCGGATACGCAGTATTTT.

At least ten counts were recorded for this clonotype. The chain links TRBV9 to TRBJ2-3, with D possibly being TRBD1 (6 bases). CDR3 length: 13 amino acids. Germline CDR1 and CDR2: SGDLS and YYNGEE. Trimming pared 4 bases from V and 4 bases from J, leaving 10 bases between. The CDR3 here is CASSHGQSDTQYF. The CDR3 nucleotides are TGTGCCAGCAGCCACGGACAGTCAGATACGCAGTATTTT.

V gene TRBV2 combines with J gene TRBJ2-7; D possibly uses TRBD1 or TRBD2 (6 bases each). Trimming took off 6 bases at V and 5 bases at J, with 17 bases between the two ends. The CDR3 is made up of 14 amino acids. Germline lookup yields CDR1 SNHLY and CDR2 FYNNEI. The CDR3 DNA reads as TGTGCCAGCAGGAAGGGAGGAGGGGGGAACGAGCAGTACTTC. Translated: CASRKGGGGNEQYF.

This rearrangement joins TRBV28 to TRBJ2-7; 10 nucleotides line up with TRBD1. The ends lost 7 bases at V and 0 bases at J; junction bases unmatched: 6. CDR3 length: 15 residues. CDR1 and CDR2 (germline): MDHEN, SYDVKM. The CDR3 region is CASTTGTGVSYEQYF. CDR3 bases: TGTGCCAGCACCACCGGGACAGGGGTCTCCTACGAGCAGTACTTC.

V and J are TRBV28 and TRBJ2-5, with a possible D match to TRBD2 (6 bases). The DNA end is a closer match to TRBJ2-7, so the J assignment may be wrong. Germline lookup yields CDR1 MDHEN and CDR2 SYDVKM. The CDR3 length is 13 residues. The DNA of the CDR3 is TGTGCCAGCAGTTGGAGGGTACCGGCCGAGCAGTACTTC. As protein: CASSWRVPAEQYF.

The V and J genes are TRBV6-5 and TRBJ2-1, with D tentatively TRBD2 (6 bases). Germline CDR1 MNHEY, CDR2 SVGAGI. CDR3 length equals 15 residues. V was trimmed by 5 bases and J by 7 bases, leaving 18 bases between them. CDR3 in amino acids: CASSPGGGWRNEQFF. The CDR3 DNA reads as TGTGCCAGCAGTCCTGGCGGAGGGTGGAGGAATGAGCAGTTCTTC.